Sequencing of this T cell receptor (beta chain) was carried out in a study of T-cell memory formation after mild COVID-19. General study findings and limits: CD4/CD8 balance held among clones contracting day 15 to 85, and later expanders leaned CD4+.

Germline V gene data show CDR1 as SNHLY and CDR2 as FYNNEI. Unmatched junction bases numbered 5, after V lost 6 bases and J lost 5 bases. CDR3 length equals 14 residues. In TCRdb, the 5' RACE reads were re-called with MiXCR into one record per CDR3 protein. Here the sample spans more than 300,000 distinct CDR3 sequences, around 13% being singletons. The sample holds a few counts of this clonotype. Antigen: not known. This chain links TRBV2 with TRBJ2-5; 11 bases are shared with TRBD1. This sequence originates from a man aged 18 to 30 who had mild COVID-19 (a few samples of this study predate the infection). Cell type and time point are not known. Source material: PBMCs or a T cell subset sorted from them (not recorded which). CDR3 amino acids: CASSWTGGRETQYF. CDR3 DNA: TGTGCCAGCAGCTGGACAGGGGGCAGGGAGACCCAGTACTTC. Full variable domain (rest looked up from reference TRBV2 and TRBJ2-5): EPEVTQTPSHQVTQMGQEVILRCVPISNHLYFYWYRQILGQKVEFLVSFYNNEISEKSEIFDDQFSVERPDGSNFTLKIRSTKLEDSAMYFCASSWTGGRETQYFGPGTRLLVL.